This T cell receptor (beta chain) was retrieved from a study of somatic mutations in cytotoxic T cells in rheumatoid arthritis. Whole-study results and caveats: Significant differences in CD8+ T-cell clonality were not found between rheumatoid arthritis patients and healthy controls (age-matched).

Here immunoSEQ multiplex PCR was the method, and the copy in TCRdb shows in-frame clones only, minus some. The sample yields some 18,000 clones, about 83% seen once. About this clone: What it binds is unknown.

The sequenced sample consisted of CD8+ T cells sorted from blood. This TCR was sampled from an adult with rheumatoid arthritis.

Here the CDR3 reads CASSPSGGNTGELFF. The CDR3 region has the DNA TGTGCCAGCAGCCCGAGCGGGGGCAACACCGGGGAGCTGTTTTTT. This chain links TRBV9 with TRBJ2-2; TRBD2 aligns across 8 bases. The CDR3 loop spans 15 amino acids. After removal of 4 bases from V and 2 bases from J, the junction contained 4 bases not matched to a gene. Per the germline V gene, CDR1 is SGDLS and CDR2 is YYNGEE.